This entry concerns a single T cell receptor (beta chain). Authors' analysis steps: Nucleated cell counts were estimated from reference gene primer amplification. Data came from immunoSEQ multiplex PCR; TCRdb stores just in-frame clones and leaves some out. For V, J and clone size, that table is used; D and trimming come from the DNA. The table lists 200,000 or so clones, around 90% of them singletons. Germline V gene sequence: CDR1 MGHDK, CDR2 SYGVNS. With 4 bases clipped from V and 5 bases from J, the junction kept 9 bases outside the gene matches. This CDR3 is built from 15 residues. The data derive from a study of blood T cell repertoires in COVID-19.

The origin of this receptor is a man between 70 and 80 years old with acute or convalescent COVID-19. Specimen: peripheral blood. The gene calls are TRBV25-1 and TRBJ2-5; 8 bases agree with TRBD2. CDR3 DNA: TGTGCCAGCAGTGGGACTAGCCGGGCTTGGGAGACCCAGTACTTC. Encoded protein: CASSGTSRAWETQYF.